A selection of T cell receptor beta chains follows, all from one sample in a study of T-cell reconstitution after alpha-beta-depleted transplantation in children. Each CDR3 protein gets one entry after TCRdb re-called the PCR reads with MiXCR. The sample shows about 640,000 distinct CDR3 sequences, 16% of them seen only once. The sample was PBMCs from the stem cell graft donor, taken from the stem cell graft. The receptors were gathered from a human donor who donated a stem cell graft to a child with acute myeloid leukemia. Each CDR3 is given with its conserved first and last residue. D genes are given only for firm matches. Not every row has a clone size; where given, it reads once, few, many or a size class.

NA	TRBD2	TRBV20-1	TRBJ2-1	TGCAGTGCTAGTGTCGGGGGGGGGTGGAATGAGCAGTTCTTC	CSASVGGGWNEQFF
NA	NA	TRBV20-1	TRBJ1-4	TGCAGTGCTAGCGATCTGCTAAGGGGCGGTGAAAAACTGTTTTTT	CSASDLLRGGEKLFF
NA	NA	TRBV7-8	TRBJ2-1	TGTGCCAGCAGCTTAAGGGGTCAGGGAGAGCAGTTCTTC	CASSLRGQGEQFF
NA	NA	TRBV6-1	TRBJ2-6	TGTGCCAGCAGTGAAGCCGCGGCCCCTGGGGCCAACGTCCTGACTTTC	CASSEAAAPGANVLTF
NA	NA	TRBV5-1	TRBJ1-1	TGCGCCAGCAGCTTGACAGGGTCGGTGGAGAACACTGAAGCTTTCTTT	CASSLTGSVENTEAFF
NA	TRBD2	TRBV12-3/TRBV12-4	TRBJ2-3	TGTGCCAGCAGTTTACGCAGGGAGGGACCAGATACGCAGTATTTT	CASSLRREGPDTQYF
many	NA	TRBV20-1	TRBJ1-1	TGCAGTGCTAGCGGCAGGGAAGGAACTGAAGCTTTCTTT	CSASGREGTEAFF
NA	TRBD1	TRBV5-1	TRBJ1-1	TGCGCCAGCAGCTTGGGGACAGGGGCTATCACTGAAGCTTTCTTT	CASSLGTGAITEAFF
many	NA	TRBV5-6	TRBJ2-1	TGTGCCAGCAGCTTGGGAACAACTGAGCAGTTCTTC	CASSLGTTEQFF
few	TRBD2	TRBV6-5	TRBJ2-5	TGTGCCAGCAGTTACTCGATACGGGGGGAAGAGACCCAGTACTTC	CASSYSIRGEETQYF
many	NA	TRBV5-1	TRBJ1-1	TGCGCCAGCAGCCTGGAGACAGTGACTGAAGCTTTCTTT	CASSLETVTEAFF
many	NA	TRBV29-1	TRBJ1-1	TGCAGCGGCATGATCGGTGAAGCTTTCTTT	CSGMIGEAFF
many	TRBD1	TRBV6-5	TRBJ1-6	TGTGCCAGCAGTTTGGGGGACAGTTATTCACCCCTCCACTTT	CASSLGDSYSPLHF
many	TRBD2	TRBV20-1	TRBJ2-3	TGCAGTGCTAGCGGGGGGAACACAGATACGCAGTATTTT	CSASGGNTDTQYF
NA	TRBD1	TRBV28	TRBJ2-5	TGTGCCAGCAGACAGGGGTCGAAGACCCAGTACTTC	CASRQGSKTQYF
few	NA	TRBV29-1	TRBJ2-3	TGCAGCGTTTCTACCTCAGATACGCAGTATTTT	CSVSTSDTQYF
NA	TRBD1	TRBV7-8	TRBJ2-1	TGTGCCAGCAGCTTGACCGGGACAGGGGAAGTATCCTACAATGAGCAGTTCTTC	CASSLTGTGEVSYNEQFF
few	TRBD2	TRBV28	TRBJ2-3	TGTGCCAGCAGTCTCCTAGCGGGGGGCCTAAGGCCGTATTTT	CASSLLAGGLRPYF
many	NA	TRBV6-5	TRBJ2-1	TGTGCCAGCAGTTACTCGCCAGGAAGAGATGAGCAGTTCTTC	CASSYSPGRDEQFF
many	NA	TRBV20-1	TRBJ1-1	TGCAGTGCTAAAGAATACAGACGTATGAACACTGAAGCTTTCTTT	CSAKEYRRMNTEAFF
NA	NA	TRBV6-1	TRBJ2-3	TGTGCCAGCACCCAGGGTGTTGGCACAGATACGCAGTATTTT	CASTQGVGTDTQYF
many	TRBD1	TRBV12-3/TRBV12-4	TRBJ1-1	TGTGCCAGCAGCCCACAGGGGGTGAACACTGAAGCTTTCTTT	CASSPQGVNTEAFF
NA	NA	TRBV27	TRBJ1-5	TGTGCCAGCAGTTTAGCAGGGGCGATGCAGCCCCAGCATTTT	CASSLAGAMQPQHF
NA	NA	TRBV28	TRBJ1-5	TGTGCCAGCAGTTTATGGGCCCGATCTGGGGACGGGAATAGCAATCAGCCCCAGCATTTT	CASSLWARSGDGNSNQPQHF
few	TRBD2	TRBV7-3	TRBJ2-2	TGTGCCAGCAGCCATGGGACTAGGGGTACCGGGGAGCTGTTTTTT	CASSHGTRGTGELFF
few	TRBD1	TRBV18	TRBJ2-2	TGTGCCAGCTCACCACCGGACAGGGTGGGCACCGGGGAGCTGTTTTTT	CASSPPDRVGTGELFF
many	NA	TRBV12-3/TRBV12-4	TRBJ2-5	TGTGCCAGCAGTTTTAAAACGTTCAGCGACCAAGAGACCCAGTACTTC	CASSFKTFSDQETQYF
NA	TRBD2	TRBV20-1	TRBJ2-1	TGCAGTGCTCCCGTTGGTGCTAGCGGGGGGGCCTTCGAATACAATGAGCAGTTCTTC	CSAPVGASGGAFEYNEQFF
many	NA	TRBV20-1	TRBJ1-2	TGCAGTGCTCGACGCGCCGGGGGCAGCTCTAACTATGGCTACACCTTC	CSARRAGGSSNYGYTF
many	NA	TRBV12-3/TRBV12-4	TRBJ1-1	TGTGCCAGCAGTTTAAGGGTTGGGGGTGCTAACACTGAAGCTTTCTTT	CASSLRVGGANTEAFF
NA	NA	TRBV27	TRBJ1-1	TGTGCCAGCGGCCGATCCGGGAACACTGAAGCTTTCTTT	CASGRSGNTEAFF
many	TRBD2	TRBV6-5	TRBJ2-2	TGTGCCAGCAGTTCCCCGGGACTAGCGGGCCTGAGGGGGGAGCTGTTTTTT	CASSSPGLAGLRGELFF
many	TRBD1	TRBV20-1	TRBJ2-7	TGCAGTGCTAGAGGGGGACAGGGTTACGAGCAGTACTTC	CSARGGQGYEQYF